This T cell receptor beta chain came from a study of blood T cell repertoires in COVID-19. Source study methods: It was from reference gene primer amplification that nucleated cell counts were estimated. Clones were read by immunoSEQ multiplex PCR, and TCRdb kept only the in-frame ones, dropping some. V and J calls and clone size are given by that table; D and trimming were obtained from the DNA. The profile shows about 210,000 clones, roughly 82% of them singletons. CDR3 size: 17 residues. The gene calls are TRBV21-1 and TRBJ2-3; the table gives TRBD1 as D, unverified against the DNA. TRBV21-1 is noted as a pseudogene. The sequenced sample was peripheral blood. This TCR was recovered from a woman aged 40 to 50 with acute or convalescent COVID-19. CDR3 nucleotides: TGTGCCAGCAGCAAAGCCCACGGGACAGGGGCAGAGGATACGCAGTATTTT. It specifies CASSKAHGTGAEDTQYF.